This entry lists 27 T cell receptor beta chains sequenced from one sample in a study of cytomegalovirus exposure and HLA in healthy donors. 60 Vbeta and 13 Jbeta primers were used in PCR. The table came from immunoSEQ multiplex PCR; TCRdb's copy has only in-frame clones and leaves some out. The sample has about 160,000 clones, 70% to 85% seen once. The specimen was PBMCs. The receptors were sampled from a male donor in good health and CMV-seronegative.

The chain links TRBV29-1 to TRBJ1-1; unclear D gene. Germline lookup yields CDR1 SQVTM and CDR2 ANQGSEA. This CDR3 contains 10 residues. V gave up 5 bases and J gave up 5 bases, with 6 bases separating them. CDR3 loop: CSVLKTEAFF. As DNA, the CDR3 is TGCAGCGTTCTAAAGACTGAAGCTTTCTTT.

V is TRBV9 and J is TRBJ2-3; TRBD2 matches at 10 bases. Germline loops: CDR1 SGDLS, CDR2 YYNGEE. The CDR3 is 15 residues long. V gave up 4 bases and J gave up 3 bases; unmatched junction bases: 5. The CDR3 DNA sequence: TGTGCCAGCAGCACAGGACTAGCGGCGACAGATACGCAGTATTTT. Its translation is CASSTGLAATDTQYF.

V gene TRBV5-1 combines with J gene TRBJ2-3; TRBD2 is a possible D gene (5 bases). CDR1 SGHRS and CDR2 YFSETQ come from the germline V gene. Between the trimmed V and J ends, which lost 0 bases and 5 bases, there was a span of 10 bases. This CDR3 has 14 amino acids. CDR3 nucleotide sequence: TGCGCCAGCAGCTTGGGGACTCCACGAGATACGCAGTATTTT. Translating it yields CASSLGTPRDTQYF.

The chain links TRBV5-4 to TRBJ2-3; TRBD2 is a possible D gene (6 bases). This CDR3 is built from 15 residues. V shed 1 base and J shed 0 bases, with 9 bases lying between them. Germline loops: CDR1 SGHNT, CDR2 YYREEE (reference sequence). The CDR3: CASSLSAGSTDTQYF. The CDR3 nucleotides read TGTGCCAGCAGCTTGAGTGCGGGAAGCACAGATACGCAGTATTTT.

This clone appeared a few times. The rearrangement uses TRBV27 and TRBJ2-1; tentatively, D is TRBD1 (6 bases). V dropped 2 bases and J dropped 3 bases, with 11 bases sitting between them. The CDR3 totals 15 residues. Germline CDR1 and CDR2: MNHEY and SMNVEV (reference sequence). CDR3 protein: CASSLGQGNYNEQFF. The CDR3 coding sequence is TGTGCCAGCAGTTTAGGCCAGGGGAACTACAATGAGCAGTTCTTC.

The chain couples TRBV7-2 to TRBJ2-1; 8 positions agree with TRBD2. Germline V gives CDR1 SGHTA, CDR2 FQGNSA. The CDR3 extends over 14 amino acids. V trimming: 6 bases; J trimming: 10 bases; junction bases outside the gene matches: 11. CDR3 region: CASRPPGSGGEQFF. The CDR3 DNA is TGTGCCAGCAGACCGCCCGGATCGGGAGGGGAGCAGTTCTTC.

The chain joins TRBV18 to TRBJ2-4, with 7 bases identical to TRBD1. The CDR3 runs 17 residues. Germline V gene data show CDR1 as KGHSH and CDR2 as LQKENI. V dropped 0 bases and J dropped 4; count of bases not matched to a gene: 9. For the CDR3, the DNA is TGTGCCAGCTCACCACCTACCACAGGGGCGAGGAAAAACATTCAGTACTTC. This gives the protein CASSPPTTGARKNIQYF.

The chain couples TRBV18 to TRBJ2-1; D is unclear. This CDR3 is built from 13 residues. V was trimmed by 6 bases and J by 9 bases, leaving 15 bases between them. Germline V gives CDR1 KGHSH, CDR2 LQKENI. CDR3 sequence (DNA): TGTGCCAGCTCTCAACACGGTGCTAGTGAGCAGTTCTTC. This sequence encodes CASSQHGASEQFF. Using reference TRBV18 and TRBJ2-1 for the parts outside the CDR3, the full variable domain is NAGVMQNPRHLVRRRGQEARLRCSPMKGHSHVYWYRQLPEEGLKFMVYLQKENIIDESGMPKERFSAEFPKEGPSILRIQQVVRGDSAAYFCASSQHGASEQFFGPGTRLTVL.

V usage is TRBV7-8 and J usage is TRBJ1-1, with 8 bases lining up with TRBD1. V lost 5 bases and J lost 5; bases outside the gene matches: 16. CDR3 length: 17 residues. Germline lookup yields CDR1 SGHVS and CDR2 FQNEAQ. CDR3 bases: TGTGCCAGCAGCCAGGGGGCCTCGGGGGTGGATTATACTGAAGCTTTCTTT. Protein: CASSQGASGVDYTEAFF.

This clone was seen only a few times. The chain couples TRBV5-4 to TRBJ2-1; TRBD2 is a possible D gene (6 bases). CDR1 and CDR2 from the germline V gene are SGHNT and YYREEE (reference sequence). Trimming left V 4 bases short and J 3 bases short, with 17 bases between. The CDR3 spans 16 residues. The CDR3 spells CASSPAGGAGYNEQFF. The CDR3 nucleotides read TGTGCCAGCAGCCCGGCGGGCGGGGCGGGCTACAATGAGCAGTTCTTC.

This chain links TRBV5-1 with TRBJ2-7, with 15 bases lining up with TRBD2. Per germline, CDR1 SGHRS and CDR2 YFSETQ. The CDR3 is 17 amino acids. J lost 0 bases, V lost 2 bases, and 3 bases had no gene match. This CDR3 reads CASSFGLAGGPSYEQYF. In nucleotides, the CDR3 is TGCGCCAGCAGCTTCGGACTAGCGGGAGGGCCCTCCTACGAGCAGTACTTC.

The gene calls are TRBV28 and TRBJ1-5; a weak D match, TRBD1 (6 bases). The ends were cut back, 3 bases at V and 3 bases at J, with 9 bases in the middle. This CDR3 has 14 amino acids. Germline V gene lookup returns CDR1 MDHEN and CDR2 SYDVKM. The CDR3 reads CASSFGGLNQPQHF. CDR3 bases: TGTGCCAGCAGTTTTGGGGGCCTCAATCAGCCCCAGCATTTT.

V gene TRBV7-2 combines with J gene TRBJ1-1; 9 nucleotides align to TRBD1. The CDR3 sequence is 15 residues long. The germline gives CDR1 SGHTA, CDR2 FQGNSA. The V gene end was trimmed by 5 bases and the J gene end by 6 bases; junction bases not matched to a gene: 10. The CDR3, as DNA: TGTGCCAGCAGCGCCACAGGGGGCATTGTCGCTGAAGCTTTCTTT. Its protein product is CASSATGGIVAEAFF.

The CDR3 sequence is CASSPGRGQGYGYTF. Written as DNA, the CDR3 is TGTGCCAGCTCACCCGGCCGGGGACAGGGGTATGGCTACACCTTC. The rearrangement joins TRBV18 to TRBJ1-2, with 10 bases lining up with TRBD1. The CDR3 is 15 residues long. Germline V CDR1 and CDR2: KGHSH, LQKENI. Losses at the gene ends were 3 bases for V and 5 bases for J; bases not matched to a gene: 6.

The chain employs TRBV28 and TRBJ1-2; 9 bases agree with TRBD1. After removal of 6 bases from V and 6 bases from J, the junction contained 14 bases not matched to a gene. This CDR3 region has 16 residues. Germline CDR1 reads MDHEN; CDR2 reads SYDVKM. The CDR3 spells CASRPTGQGRKNGYTF. As DNA, the CDR3 is TGTGCCAGCAGACCAACGGGACAGGGAAGAAAGAATGGCTACACCTTC.

CDR3 in amino acids: CASSVGGGSQNEQFF. The DNA for the CDR3 is TGTGCCAGCAGCGTAGGGGGGGGCAGTCAGAATGAGCAGTTCTTC. This chain links TRBV9 with TRBJ2-1; tentatively, D is TRBD2 (7 bases). The V end lost 0 bases, the J end lost 7 bases, and 14 bases lay between the germline ends. Germline CDR1 is SGDLS and CDR2 is YYNGEE. CDR3 length equals 15 residues.

V gene TRBV30 combines with J gene TRBJ1-2; TRBD1 is a possible D gene (5 bases). V gave up 4 bases and J gave up 2 bases, with 8 bases separating them. CDR3 length: 12 residues. Germline V gives CDR1 GTSNPN, CDR2 SVGIG (reference sequence). The CDR3 reads CAWKDRNYGYTF. CDR3 coding DNA: TGTGCCTGGAAAGACAGAAACTATGGCTACACCTTC.

The CDR3 sequence is CAISESIAGYNEQFF. As DNA, the CDR3 is TGTGCCATCAGTGAGTCAATAGCGGGCTACAATGAGCAGTTCTTC. V usage is TRBV10-3 and J usage is TRBJ2-1, with 7 bases aligning to TRBD2. The J segment lost 3 bases and the V segment lost 0 bases, leaving 2 bases of the junction unmatched. CDR1 is ENHRY, CDR2 SYGVKD, per germline. The CDR3 covers 15 residues.

The chain links TRBV11-3 to TRBJ2-3; maybe TRBD2 (6 bases). This CDR3 is built from 15 residues. With 5 bases removed from V and 0 bases from J, the gap between germline ends came to 12 bases. The germline V gene encodes CDR1 SGHNT and CDR2 YENEEA. The CDR3 spells CASSNGSLSTDTQYF. CDR3 nucleotides: TGTGCCAGCAGCAACGGGAGTCTGAGCACAGATACGCAGTATTTT.

This clone was recorded once. This chain links TRBV29-1 with TRBJ1-5; D gene unclear. Trimming pared 5 bases from V and 2 bases from J, leaving 16 bases between. The CDR3 sequence is 15 residues long. The V gene's germline CDR1 is SQVTM and CDR2 ANQGSEA. CDR3 loop: CSVSGLKRGNQPQHF. In nucleotides, the CDR3 is TGCAGCGTTTCTGGACTCAAAAGGGGCAATCAGCCCCAGCATTTT.

The rearrangement uses TRBV5-1 and TRBJ2-1, with a weak D call TRBD2 (6 bases). The CDR3 has 15 amino acids. The germline gives CDR1 SGHRS, CDR2 YFSETQ. V was cut by 4 bases and J by 2 bases, with 13 bases left in between. CDR3 region: CASSTTGTAYNEQFF. The CDR3 nucleotides read TGCGCCAGCAGCACTACCGGGACTGCCTACAATGAGCAGTTCTTC.

This chain joins TRBV7-8 and TRBJ2-5; 7 nucleotides line up with TRBD2. The CDR3 consists of 16 residues. The germline CDR1 and CDR2 sequences are SGHVS and FQNEAQ. Trimming took 4 bases from V and 3 from J; bases not matched to a gene: 11. The CDR3 sequence: CASSSPGGAREETQYF. For the CDR3, the DNA is TGTGCCAGCAGCTCCCCGGGGGGAGCCCGTGAAGAGACCCAGTACTTC. Full variable domain (remainder filled in from reference TRBV7-8 and TRBJ2-5): GAGVSQSPRYKVAKRGQDVALRCDPISGHVSLFWYQQALGQGPEFLTYFQNEAQLDKSGLPSDRFFAERPEGSVSTLKIQRTQQEDSAVYLCASSSPGGAREETQYFGPGTRLLVL.

V gene TRBV6-1 combines with J gene TRBJ2-7, with a possible D match to TRBD2 (6 bases). The germline gives CDR1 MNHNS, CDR2 SASEGT. V lost 7 bases and J 4 bases, leaving 17 bases between the germline ends. The CDR3 consists of 14 residues. DNA of the CDR3: TGTGCCAGCACCAACGGGGGACCGGGATACGAGCAGTACTTC. Its translation: CASTNGGPGYEQYF.

The chain employs TRBV5-6 and TRBJ2-3; the match to TRBD2 covers 8 bases. The germline V gene encodes CDR1 SGHDT and CDR2 YYEEEE. The V segment lost 5 bases and the J segment 0 bases; nucleotides outside the gene matches: 5. The CDR3 has 15 residues. CDR3 protein: CASSSRGGSTDTQYF. The CDR3 coding sequence is TGTGCCAGCAGTTCCCGGGGGGGGAGCACAGATACGCAGTATTTT. The whole variable domain, remainder taken from reference TRBV5-6 and TRBJ2-3, is DAGVTQSPTHLIKTRGQQVTLRCSPKSGHDTVSWYQQALGQGPQFIFQYYEEEERQRGNFPDRFSGHQFPNYSSELNVNALLLGDSALYLCASSSRGGSTDTQYFGPGTRLTVL.

The gene calls are TRBV7-2 and TRBJ2-5, with 8 bases aligning to TRBD1. The CDR3 contains 14 residues. Trimming took 1 base from V and 4 from J; bases not matched to a gene: 2. The germline gives CDR1 SGHTA, CDR2 FQGNSA. For the CDR3, the DNA is TGTGCCAGCAGCTTAGGTACAGGGGGAGAGACCCAGTACTTC. Translated, it gives CASSLGTGGETQYF. Filled out from reference TRBV7-2 and TRBJ2-5, the complete variable domain reads GAGVSQSPSNKVTEKGKDVELRCDPISGHTALYWYRQSLGQGLEFLIYFQGNSAPDKSGLPSDRFSAERTGGSVSTLTIQRTQQEDSAVYLCASSLGTGGETQYFGPGTRLLVL.

The rearrangement joins TRBV4-1 to TRBJ1-1; a weak D match, TRBD1 (5 bases). Germline CDR1 reads MGHRA; CDR2 reads YSYEKL. This CDR3 has 14 amino acids. The V end lost 2 bases, the J end lost 6 bases, and 13 bases lay between the germline ends. The CDR3 DNA reads as TGCGCCAGCAGCCAAACAGGCTGGGGTCCTGAAGCTTTCTTT. This gives the protein CASSQTGWGPEAFF.

V gene TRBV19 combines with J gene TRBJ2-2; 10 nucleotides align to TRBD2. The CDR3 sequence is 15 residues long. Germline V CDR1 and CDR2: LNHDA, SQIVND (reference sequence). Unmatched junction bases numbered 6, after V lost 7 bases and J lost 4 bases. The DNA for the CDR3 is TGTGCCAGTACCTTAGCGGGAGGTGGCACCGGGGAGCTGTTTTTT. This codes for CASTLAGGGTGELFF.